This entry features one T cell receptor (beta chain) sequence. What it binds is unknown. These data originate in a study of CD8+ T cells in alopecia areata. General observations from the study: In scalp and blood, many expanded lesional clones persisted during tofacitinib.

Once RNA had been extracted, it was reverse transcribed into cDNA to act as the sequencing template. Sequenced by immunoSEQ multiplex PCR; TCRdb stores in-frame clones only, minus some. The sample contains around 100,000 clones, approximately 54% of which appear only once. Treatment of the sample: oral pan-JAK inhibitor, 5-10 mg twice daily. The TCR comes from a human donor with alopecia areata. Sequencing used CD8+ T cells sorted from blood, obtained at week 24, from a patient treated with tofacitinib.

Written as DNA, the CDR3 is TGTGCCAGCAGCTCTACCGGGGTCCATAGCAATCAGCCCCAGCATTTT. It specifies CASSSTGVHSNQPQHF. The chain uses TRBV11-2 and TRBJ1-5; D remains ambiguous. The CDR3 consists of 16 residues. The germline V gene encodes CDR1 SGHAT and CDR2 FQNNGV. The V end was cut by 4 bases, the J end by 0 bases, with 13 bases between.